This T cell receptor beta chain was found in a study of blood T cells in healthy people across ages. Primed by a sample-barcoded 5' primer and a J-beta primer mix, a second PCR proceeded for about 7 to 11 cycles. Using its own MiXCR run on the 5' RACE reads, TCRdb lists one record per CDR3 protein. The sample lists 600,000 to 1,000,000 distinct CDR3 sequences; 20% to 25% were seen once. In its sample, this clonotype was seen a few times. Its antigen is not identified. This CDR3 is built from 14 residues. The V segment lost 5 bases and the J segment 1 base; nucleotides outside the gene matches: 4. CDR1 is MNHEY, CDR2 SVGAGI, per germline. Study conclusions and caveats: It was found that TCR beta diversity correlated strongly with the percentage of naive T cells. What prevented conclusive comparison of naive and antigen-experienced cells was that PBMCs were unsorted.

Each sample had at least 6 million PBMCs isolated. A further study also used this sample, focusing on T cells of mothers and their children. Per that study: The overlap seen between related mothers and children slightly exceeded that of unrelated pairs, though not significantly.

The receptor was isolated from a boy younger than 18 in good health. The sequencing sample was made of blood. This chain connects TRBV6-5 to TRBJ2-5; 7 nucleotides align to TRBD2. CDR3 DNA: TGTGCCAGCAGTCAACTAGCGCTCCAAGAGACCCAGTACTTC. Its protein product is CASSQLALQETQYF.